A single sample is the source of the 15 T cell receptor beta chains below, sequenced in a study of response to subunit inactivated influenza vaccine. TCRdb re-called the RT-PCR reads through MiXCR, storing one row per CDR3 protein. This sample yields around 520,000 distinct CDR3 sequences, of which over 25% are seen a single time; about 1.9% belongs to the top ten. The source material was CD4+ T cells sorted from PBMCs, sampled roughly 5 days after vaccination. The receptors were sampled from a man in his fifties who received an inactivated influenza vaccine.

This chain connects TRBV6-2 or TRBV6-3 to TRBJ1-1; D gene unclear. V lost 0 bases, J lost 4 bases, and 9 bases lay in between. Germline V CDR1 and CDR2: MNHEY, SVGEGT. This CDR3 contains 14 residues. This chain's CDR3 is CASSYSSTVTEAFF. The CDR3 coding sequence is TGTGCCAGCAGTTACTCTTCAACGGTCACTGAAGCTTTCTTT.

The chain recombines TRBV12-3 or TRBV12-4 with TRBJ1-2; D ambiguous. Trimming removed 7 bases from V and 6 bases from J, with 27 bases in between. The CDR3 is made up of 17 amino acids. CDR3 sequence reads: CASTSRRGRTGYDGYTF. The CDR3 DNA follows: TGTGCCAGCACCTCGCGTCGAGGCCGCACTGGCTACGATGGCTACACCTTC.

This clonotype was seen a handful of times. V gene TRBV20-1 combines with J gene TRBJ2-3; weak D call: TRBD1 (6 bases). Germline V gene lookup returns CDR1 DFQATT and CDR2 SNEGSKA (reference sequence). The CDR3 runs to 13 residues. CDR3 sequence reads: CSLGGVGTDTQYF. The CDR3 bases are TGCAGCTTAGGGGGTGTGGGCACAGATACGCAGTATTTT.

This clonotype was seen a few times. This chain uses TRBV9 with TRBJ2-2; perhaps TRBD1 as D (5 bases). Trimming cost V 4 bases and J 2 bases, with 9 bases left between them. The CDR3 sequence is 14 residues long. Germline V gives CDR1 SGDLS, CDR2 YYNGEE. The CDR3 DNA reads TGTGCCAGCAGCAGGGGCAGTAACACCGGGGAGCTGTTTTTT. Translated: CASSRGSNTGELFF. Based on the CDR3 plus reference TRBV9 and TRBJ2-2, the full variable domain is DSGVTQTPKHLITATGQRVTLRCSPRSGDLSVYWYQQSLDQGLQFLIQYYNGEERAKGNILERFSAQQFPDLHSELNLSSLELGDSALYFCASSRGSNTGELFFGEGSRLTVL.

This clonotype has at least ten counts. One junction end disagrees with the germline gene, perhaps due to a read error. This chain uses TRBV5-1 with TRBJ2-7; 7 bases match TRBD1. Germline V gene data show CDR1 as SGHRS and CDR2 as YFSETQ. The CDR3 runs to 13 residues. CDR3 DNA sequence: TGTGCCAGCAGCCTTACAGGGGACTACGAGCAGTACTTC. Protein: CASSLTGDYEQYF.

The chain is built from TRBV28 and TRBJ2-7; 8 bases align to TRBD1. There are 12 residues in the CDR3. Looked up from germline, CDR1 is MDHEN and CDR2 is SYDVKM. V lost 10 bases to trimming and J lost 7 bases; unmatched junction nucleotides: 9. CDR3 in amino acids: CATGGQGREQYF. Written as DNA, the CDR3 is TGTGCCACTGGCGGACAGGGTAGGGAGCAGTACTTC. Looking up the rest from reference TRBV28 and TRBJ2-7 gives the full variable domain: DVKVTQSSRYLVKRTGEKVFLECVQDMDHENMFWYRQDPGLGLRLIYFSYDVKMKEKGDIPEGYSVSREKKERFSLILESASTNQTSMYLCATGGQGREQYFGPGTRLTVT.

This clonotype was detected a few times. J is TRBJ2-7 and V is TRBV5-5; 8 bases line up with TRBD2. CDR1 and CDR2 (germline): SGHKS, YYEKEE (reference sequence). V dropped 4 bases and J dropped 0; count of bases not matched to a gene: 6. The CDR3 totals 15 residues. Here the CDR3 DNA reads TGTGCCAGCAGCCAGAGCGGGGGAAGCTCCTACGAGCAGTACTTC. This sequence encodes CASSQSGGSSYEQYF.

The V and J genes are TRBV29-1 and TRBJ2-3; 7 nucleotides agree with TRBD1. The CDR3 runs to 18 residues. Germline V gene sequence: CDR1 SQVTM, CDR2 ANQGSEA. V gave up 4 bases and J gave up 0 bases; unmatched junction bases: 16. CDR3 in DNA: TGCAGCGTTGTCCCCCCCTTACAGGGGCGATATAGCACAGATACGCAGTATTTT. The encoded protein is CSVVPPLQGRYSTDTQYF.

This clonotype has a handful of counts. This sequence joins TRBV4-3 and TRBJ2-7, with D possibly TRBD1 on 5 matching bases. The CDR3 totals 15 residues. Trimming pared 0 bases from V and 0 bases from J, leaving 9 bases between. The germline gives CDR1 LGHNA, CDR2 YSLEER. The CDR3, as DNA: TGCGCCAGCAGCCAAGATACAGGATACTCCTACGAGCAGTACTTC. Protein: CASSQDTGYSYEQYF.

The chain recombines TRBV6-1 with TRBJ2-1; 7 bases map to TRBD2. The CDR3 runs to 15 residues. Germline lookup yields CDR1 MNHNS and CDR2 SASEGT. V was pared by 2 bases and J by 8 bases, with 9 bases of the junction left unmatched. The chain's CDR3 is CASSESRLAVYEQFF. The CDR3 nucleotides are TGTGCCAGCAGTGAATCCCGACTAGCTGTCTATGAGCAGTTCTTC.

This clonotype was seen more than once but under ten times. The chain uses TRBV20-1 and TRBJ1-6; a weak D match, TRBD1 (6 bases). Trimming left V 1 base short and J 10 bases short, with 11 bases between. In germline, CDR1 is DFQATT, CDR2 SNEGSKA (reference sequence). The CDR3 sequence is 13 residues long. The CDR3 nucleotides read TGCAGTGCTAGAGTGACAGGAGAATCACCCCTCCACTTT. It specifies CSARVTGESPLHF.

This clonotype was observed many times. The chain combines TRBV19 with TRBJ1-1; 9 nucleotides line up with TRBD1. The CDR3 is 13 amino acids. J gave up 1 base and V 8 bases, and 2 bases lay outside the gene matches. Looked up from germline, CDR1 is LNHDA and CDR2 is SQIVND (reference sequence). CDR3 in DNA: TGTGCCAGTCGGGGACAGGGGAACACTGAAGCTTTCTTT. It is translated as CASRGQGNTEAFF.

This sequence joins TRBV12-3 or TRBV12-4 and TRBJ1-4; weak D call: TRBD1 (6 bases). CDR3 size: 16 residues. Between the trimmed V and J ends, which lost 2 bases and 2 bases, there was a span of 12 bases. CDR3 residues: CASSLNTGLTNEKLFF. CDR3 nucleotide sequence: TGTGCCAGCAGTTTAAATACAGGGCTCACTAATGAAAAACTGTTTTTT.

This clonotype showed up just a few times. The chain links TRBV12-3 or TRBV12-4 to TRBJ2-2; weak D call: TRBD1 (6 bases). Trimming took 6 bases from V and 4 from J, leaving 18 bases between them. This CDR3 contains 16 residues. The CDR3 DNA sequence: TGTGCCAGCAGCCCTGAGGAGTGGGGGCCCACCGGGGAGCTGTTTTTT. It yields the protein CASSPEEWGPTGELFF.

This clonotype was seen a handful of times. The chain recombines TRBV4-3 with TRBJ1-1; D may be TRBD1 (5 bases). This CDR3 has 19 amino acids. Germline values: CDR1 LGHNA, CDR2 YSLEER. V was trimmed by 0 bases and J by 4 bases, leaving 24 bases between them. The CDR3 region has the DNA TGCGCCAGCAGCCAAGATCCTGGGTCAGTGGGGGGAAGGGTCACTGAAGCTTTCTTT. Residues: CASSQDPGSVGGRVTEAFF.